The entry below gives a single T cell receptor beta chain sequence along with its context. Its target is not known. The source of the sample is a study of cytomegalovirus exposure and HLA in healthy donors. Study background: An early data release held 70 million to 90 million unique TCRs from HLA-typed donors. Study outcomes and limitations: Cytomegalovirus association was listed for 164 TCR beta chains.

Regarding donors, all were healthy bone marrow donors. Donors showed nominal health when sampled, although they likely had unrecorded immune exposures. 13 Jbeta primers and 60 Vbeta primers were used for the PCR. The data were produced by immunoSEQ multiplex PCR, yet TCRdb's version contains in-frame clones alone and is incomplete. The sample consists of over 150,000 clones, approximately 80% of them appearing once. V was pared by 0 bases and J by 2 bases, with 8 bases between. Germline V gene lookup returns CDR1 LGHNA and CDR2 YNFKEQ. The CDR3 runs to 15 residues. Source material: PBMCs. This rearrangement joins TRBV4-2 to TRBJ1-5; D call uncertain. The sequence was collected from a man between 25 and 39 years old in good health and CMV-seropositive. The CDR3: CASSQDPNGNQPQHF. The CDR3 nucleotides are TGTGCCAGCAGCCAAGATCCCAATGGCAATCAGCCCCAGCATTTT.